This T cell receptor (beta chain) comes out of a study of cytomegalovirus exposure and HLA in healthy donors. Study-level results: Being productive about 90% or about 30% of the time was typical of most TCR beta V segments in an earlier analysis.

CDR3 size: 16 residues. Trimming pared 4 bases from V and 0 bases from J, leaving 14 bases between. CDR1 is MGHDK, CDR2 SYGVNS, per germline. Vbeta (60) and Jbeta (13) primers were used in the PCR. Repertoires were generated with immunoSEQ multiplex PCR, while TCRdb's copy carries only in-frame clones and drops some. The table has about 160,000 clones, more than 70% seen once. As regards this clone: Its antigen is unidentified.

This clonotype originated in a male donor in good health and CMV-seropositive. Sequences were obtained from PBMCs. The rearrangement links TRBV25-1 to TRBJ2-3, with D possibly being TRBD2 (6 bases). CDR3 loop: CASSGGRDPSTDTQYF. The CDR3 nucleotides are TGTGCCAGCAGTGGAGGGCGGGACCCTAGCACAGATACGCAGTATTTT. Supplemented by reference TRBV25-1 and TRBJ2-3, the full variable domain reads EADIYQTPRYLVIGTGKKITLECSQTMGHDKMYWYQQDPGMELHLIHYSYGVNSTEKGDLSSESTVSRIRTEHFPLTLESARPSHTSQYLCASSGGRDPSTDTQYFGPGTRLTVL.